Following are 18 T cell receptor beta chains from one sample sequenced in a study of T cell repertoires in cytomegalovirus infection. TCRdb re-analysed the reads in MiXCR, keeping a single row per CDR3 protein. The sample lists approximately 97,000 distinct CDR3 sequences; about 17% were seen once. Sequences were obtained from PBMCs. These TCRs come from a human donor in good health (CMV status not recorded). Some clones in this sample may be carry-over from other donors' samples.

At least ten counts were recorded for this clonotype. The J gene is TRBJ2-5, the V gene TRBV20-1; a weak D match, TRBD2 (6 bases). The germline V gene encodes CDR1 DFQATT and CDR2 SNEGSKA (reference sequence). V lost 2 bases and J 3 bases, leaving 13 bases between the germline ends. The CDR3 has 14 amino acids. The CDR3 region has the DNA TGCAGTGCTAGATGGGCGGGGCCAGAAGAGACCCAGTACTTC. It translates to CSARWAGPEETQYF.

This clonotype was seen more than once but under ten times. The CDR3 sequence: CASSPLTGARGNTEAFF. The CDR3 nucleotides read TGTGCCAGCAGCCCGCTGACAGGGGCGAGGGGGAACACTGAAGCTTTCTTT. The chain joins TRBV12-3 or TRBV12-4 to TRBJ1-1; 8 nucleotides match TRBD1. The CDR3 consists of 17 residues. V lost 6 bases to trimming and J lost 1 base; unmatched junction nucleotides: 13.

This clonotype was observed at least ten times. The chain carries TRBV7-8 and TRBJ2-1; 9 bases line up with TRBD2. V gave up 3 bases and J gave up 3 bases; unmatched junction bases: 6. This CDR3 has 16 residues. The germline V gene encodes CDR1 SGHVS and CDR2 FQNEAQ. CDR3 sequence: CASSFAGGRNYNEQFF. CDR3 sequence (DNA): TGTGCCAGCAGCTTTGCGGGGGGGCGAAACTACAATGAGCAGTTCTTC.

This clonotype was picked up many times. This sequence joins TRBV7-9 and TRBJ1-2; possible D gene TRBD1, 6 bases. Trimming pared 4 bases from V and 4 bases from J, leaving 16 bases between. This CDR3 comprises 15 residues. The V gene's germline CDR1 is SEHNR and CDR2 FQNEAQ (reference sequence). CDR3 nucleotide sequence: TGTGCCAGCAGCTCAACCACAGGGAGGGGCTATGGCTACACCTTC. Its protein product is CASSSTTGRGYGYTF.

J is TRBJ2-3 and V is TRBV10-3; D is uncertain. The CDR3 contains 15 residues. The germline V gene encodes CDR1 ENHRY and CDR2 SYGVKD. Between the trimmed V and J ends, which lost 10 bases and 0 bases, there was a span of 17 bases. In DNA form, the CDR3 reads TGTGCCACAACCCGGCAGCCGACTAGCACAGATACGCAGTATTTT. As protein: CATTRQPTSTDTQYF.

This clonotype has just a few counts. The chain employs TRBV7-6 and TRBJ2-5; 10 nucleotides line up with TRBD2. The trim removed 1 base at V and 3 bases at J, leaving 2 bases unmatched. CDR1 is SGHVS, CDR2 FNYEAQ, per germline. CDR3 length: 15 amino acids. The CDR3 DNA is TGTGCCAGCAGCTTAGGTCTAGCGGGAGAAGAGACCCAGTACTTC. Translation: CASSLGLAGEETQYF.

A few counts support this clonotype. The chain combines TRBV7-2 with TRBJ1-2; 8 bases fit TRBD1. V lost 2 bases, J lost 12 bases, and 11 bases stayed unmatched. The CDR3 length is 14 residues. From germline, CDR1 is SGHTA and CDR2 FQGNSA. CDR3 protein: CASSLPGTGWRNTF. The CDR3 nucleotides read TGTGCCAGCAGCTTACCCGGGACAGGTTGGAGAAACACCTTC.

In its sample, this clonotype was seen a few times. The rearrangement uses TRBV12-3 or TRBV12-4 and TRBJ1-3, with 7 bases aligning to TRBD1. This CDR3 is built from 15 residues. The trim removed 5 bases at V and 2 bases at J, leaving 6 bases unmatched. In DNA, the CDR3 is TGTGCCAGCAGTCGCATGACAGGGCCTGGAAACACCATATATTTT. This gives the protein CASSRMTGPGNTIYF.

This clonotype was seen a handful of times. V and J are TRBV7-8 and TRBJ2-1, with D uncertain. The germline V and J ends were trimmed by 0 bases and 13 bases, with 16 bases remaining between them. Looked up from germline, CDR1 is SGHVS and CDR2 is FQNEAQ. The length of the CDR3 is 14 residues. Here the CDR3 reads CASSLAAVFPGQFF. The DNA for the CDR3 is TGTGCCAGCAGCTTAGCGGCGGTCTTCCCCGGACAGTTCTTC.

This clonotype has a count of ten or more. This chain uses TRBV11-3 with TRBJ2-1, with TRBD2 identical over 11 bases. Germline V gives CDR1 SGHNT, CDR2 YENEEA. V was clipped by 0 bases and J by 3 bases; unmatched bases: 1. CDR3 length: 16 residues. Written as DNA, the CDR3 is TGTGCCAGCAGCTTAGAGGGACTAGCGGACTACAATGAGCAGTTCTTC. It specifies CASSLEGLADYNEQFF. Filled out from reference TRBV11-3 and TRBJ2-1, the complete variable domain reads EAGVVQSPRYKIIEKKQPVAFWCNPISGHNTLYWYLQNLGQGPELLIRYENEEAVDDSQLPKDRFSAERLKGVDSTLKIQPAELGDSAVYLCASSLEGLADYNEQFFGPGTRLTVL.

This clonotype was detected ten times or more. This chain connects TRBV6-5 to TRBJ1-1; D not resolved. Germline CDR1 and CDR2: MNHEY and SVGAGI. The CDR3 covers 14 residues. Trimming removed 6 bases at V and 1 base at J, with 12 bases between. CDR3 DNA sequence: TGTGCCAGCAGACAGTTACTAACGAACACTGAAGCTTTCTTT. Protein product: CASRQLLTNTEAFF.

Many counts were recorded for this clonotype. The rearrangement uses TRBV29-1 and TRBJ2-7; D remains ambiguous. Trimming took 7 bases from V and 2 from J, leaving 9 bases between them. Germline CDR1 reads SQVTM; CDR2 reads ANQGSEA. This CDR3 contains 11 residues. The CDR3 region is CSASDPYEQYF. The CDR3 bases are TGCAGCGCGTCTGATCCCTACGAGCAGTACTTC.

This chain uses TRBV20-1 with TRBJ2-3; D ambiguous. The length of the CDR3 is 11 residues. Germline assignment: CDR1 DFQATT and CDR2 SNEGSKA (reference sequence). Deletions cut 6 bases from V and 1 base from J, with 5 bases between. In DNA, the CDR3 is TGCAGTGCGTGGGGCACAGATACGCAGTATTTT. This encodes CSAWGTDTQYF.

This clonotype was seen at least ten times. The chain links TRBV28 to TRBJ2-5; D is uncertain. V was clipped by 5 bases and J by 0 bases, with 10 bases between them. Germline loops: CDR1 MDHEN, CDR2 SYDVKM. This CDR3 spans 14 amino acids. Written as DNA, the CDR3 is TGTGCCAGCAGTCGCCTGGGAAACCAAGAGACCCAGTACTTC. This gives the protein CASSRLGNQETQYF.

With regard to this clonotype: This CDR3 is missing its conserved last phenylalanine or tryptophan, likely due to a read error. V gene TRBV7-2 combines with J gene TRBJ1-5; 7 nucleotides agree with TRBD1. The germline V gene has CDR1 SGHTA and CDR2 FQGNSA. The V segment lost 3 bases and the J segment 7 bases; nucleotides outside the gene matches: 6. The CDR3 contains 14 residues. DNA for the CDR3: TGTGCCAGCAGCTTGACAGGGACGAGACAGCCCCAGCATTGT. Protein sequence: CASSLTGTRQPQHC.

The table lists this clonotype with a few counts. The chain carries TRBV7-9 and TRBJ1-1; D gene uncertain. CDR1 is SEHNR and CDR2 is FQNEAQ in the germline V gene (reference sequence). Trimming shortened V by 6 bases and J by 3 bases, and 8 bases separated the two germline ends. The CDR3 has 12 residues. The CDR3 sequence is CASRIVYTEAFF. Here the CDR3 DNA reads TGTGCCAGCAGAATCGTATACACTGAAGCTTTCTTT.

This clonotype has a count of ten or more. The V and J genes are TRBV7-2 and TRBJ2-1; D is undetermined. Trimming left V 2 bases short and J 8 bases short, with 4 bases between. The CDR3 totals 11 residues. CDR1 and CDR2 (germline): SGHTA, FQGNSA. The chain's CDR3 is CASSLSHEQFF. CDR3 in DNA: TGTGCCAGCAGCTTATCCCATGAGCAGTTCTTC.

In its sample, this clonotype was seen many times. This rearrangement joins TRBV15 to TRBJ1-2; D gene unclear. With 0 bases removed from V and 5 bases from J, the gap between germline ends came to 22 bases. The CDR3 contains 18 residues. Per germline, CDR1 LNHNV and CDR2 YYDKDF (reference sequence). The CDR3 protein is CATSRDRTARRTGYGYTF. The DNA for the CDR3 is TGTGCCACCAGCAGAGACCGAACAGCTCGCAGAACGGGGTATGGCTACACCTTC.